Listed below are T cell receptor beta chains from one sample, sequenced in a study of cytomegalovirus exposure and HLA in healthy donors. Here immunoSEQ multiplex PCR was the method, and the copy in TCRdb shows in-frame clones only, minus some. The data contain over 130,000 clones, about four fifths of them seen just once; the ten biggest clones take up less than 3%. The specimen sequenced was PBMCs. The receptor set was obtained from a male donor in good health and CMV-seronegative. Each CDR3 is given with its conserved first and last residue. A D gene is named only where the DNA matches it firmly.

J	D	V	CDR3
TRBJ2-2	.	TRBV2	CASGAATNTGELFF
TRBJ2-3	TRBD2	TRBV9	CASSAHLAGGPNTQYF
TRBJ2-2	TRBD1	TRBV13	CASSLPGTGNTGELFF
TRBJ2-7	TRBD1	TRBV6-6	CASRTGGIYEQYF
TRBJ2-1	TRBD2	TRBV15	CATTLAGGRNEQFF
TRBJ1-6	.	TRBV15	CATGPDAYNSPLHF
TRBJ1-2	.	TRBV7-9	CASSLTSGSNYGYTF
TRBJ2-5	.	TRBV7-2	CASSQPLGSSETQYF
TRBJ2-7	TRBD2	TRBV9	CASSVGSGSYEQYF
TRBJ2-7	.	TRBV5-6	CASSSEGDYEQYF
TRBJ2-5	.	TRBV7-9	CASSLSETQYF
TRBJ2-6	TRBD2	TRBV23-1	CASSPTAGISIWANVLTF
TRBJ2-7	.	TRBV5-6	CASSPPFGRGWGEQYF
TRBJ2-1	TRBD1	TRBV18	CASSPPDRGRRDEQFF
TRBJ2-5	.	TRBV4-1	CASSQGWYGETQYF
TRBJ2-7	TRBD2	TRBV7-3	CASSLWEGYEQYF
TRBJ2-7	TRBD2	TRBV18	CASSPPHTSGGGEQYF
TRBJ2-7	.	TRBV7-8	CALGHSFNPYEQYF
TRBJ1-2	.	TRBV6-5	CASSVDSYGYTF
TRBJ2-2	.	TRBV6-6	CASSYRDTGELFF
TRBJ2-7	TRBD2	TRBV6-5	CASSYSPSGTYEQYF
TRBJ1-2	.	TRBV27	CASSLNWGLLDTRGYTF
TRBJ2-2	.	TRBV4-1	CASRSPGERELFF
TRBJ2-2	TRBD2	TRBV18	CARSPPLTSLTPTGELFF
TRBJ2-7	TRBD2	TRBV7-9	CASSPSGYSYEQYF
TRBJ2-3	.	TRBV6-1	CASSERGATVRYF